Each of the 10 T cell receptor beta chains below was sequenced from the same sample in a study of blood T cell repertoires in COVID-19. Some clones are missing from TCRdb's copy, which holds only in-frame ones; the method was immunoSEQ multiplex PCR. Altogether over 130,000 clones are present, 85% to 90% being singletons, with the ten largest covering 11%. The specimen was peripheral blood. The receptors were gathered from a woman over 75 with acute or convalescent COVID-19.

CDR3 DNA sequence: TGTGCCAGCAGTTCCCGCGGATATAGCAATCAGCCCCAGCATTTT. Amino acid sequence: CASSSRGYSNQPQHF. This sequence joins TRBV6-5 and TRBJ1-5; D unresolved. V dropped 4 bases and J dropped 0 bases, with 10 bases sitting between them. Germline V gene sequence: CDR1 MNHEY, CDR2 SVGAGI. This CDR3 contains 15 residues.

The table lists this clone with a count of one. The V and J genes are TRBV10-2 and TRBJ2-5; 12 bases align to TRBD1. The V gene's germline CDR1 is WSHSY and CDR2 SAAADI. Germline trimming cut 6 bases from V and 5 bases from J; bases unmatched to any gene: 10. The CDR3 extends over 16 amino acids. CDR3 sequence reads: CASRGTGGRKWETQYF. The CDR3 DNA reads as TGCGCCAGCAGGGGGACAGGGGGCCGGAAGTGGGAGACCCAGTACTTC.

The chain combines TRBV15 with TRBJ1-1; D is ambiguous. This CDR3 contains 14 residues. Germline V gene data show CDR1 as LNHNV and CDR2 as YYDKDF (reference sequence). Trimming stripped 3 bases from V and 1 base from J, with 9 bases between. CDR3 DNA sequence: TGTGCCACCAGCAGTGGCCTTGGGAACACTGAAGCTTTCTTT. Its translation is CATSSGLGNTEAFF.

The CDR3: CASSARLAGAETQYF. CDR3 in DNA: TGTGCCAGCAGCGCGAGGCTAGCGGGGGCGGAGACCCAGTACTTC. The chain couples TRBV9 to TRBJ2-5; 10 nucleotides align to TRBD2. The CDR3 length is 15 residues. Germline V gives CDR1 SGDLS, CDR2 YYNGEE. V shed 3 bases, J shed 5 bases, and the junction held 7 bases outside the gene matches.

The chain links TRBV7-2 to TRBJ2-3; 10 bases agree with TRBD1. The CDR3 contains 16 residues. V was pared by 1 base and J by 7 bases, with 8 bases of the junction left unmatched. Germline values: CDR1 SGHTA, CDR2 FQGNSA. The DNA of the CDR3 is TGTGCCAGCAGCTTAGTTCCGGGACAGGGGTTAAATACGCAGTATTTT. Translated, it gives CASSLVPGQGLNTQYF.

CDR3 DNA sequence: TGCGCCAGCAGCTCCATTTTTGGCTCTGAAGCTTTCTTT. It yields the protein CASSSIFGSEAFF. The chain employs TRBV5-1 and TRBJ1-1, with D hard to call. This CDR3 region has 13 residues. Trimming stripped 3 bases from V and 6 bases from J, with 12 bases between. Looked up from germline, CDR1 is SGHRS and CDR2 is YFSETQ. Drawing the rest from reference TRBV5-1 and TRBJ1-1, the complete variable domain is KAGVTQTPRYLIKTRGQQVTLSCSPISGHRSVSWYQQTPGQGLQFLFEYFSETQRNKGNFPGRFSGRQFSNSRSEMNVSTLELGDSALYLCASSSIFGSEAFFGQGTRLTVV.

The chain is built from TRBV7-6 and TRBJ1-3; 7 nucleotides line up with TRBD1. This CDR3 region has 18 residues. CDR1 is SGHVS, CDR2 FNYEAQ, per germline. With 5 bases clipped from V and 0 bases from J, the junction kept 13 bases outside the gene matches. CDR3 nucleotides: TGTGCCAGCAGCCAAAGGGGCAGGGGACAGACCTCTGGAAACACCATATATTTT. It translates to CASSQRGRGQTSGNTIYF. Combining the CDR3 with reference TRBV7-6 and TRBJ1-3 gives the whole variable domain GAGVSQSPRYKVTKRGQDVALRCDPISGHVSLYWYRQALGQGPEFLTYFNYEAQQDKSGLPNDRFSAERPEGSISTLTIQRTEQRDSAMYRCASSQRGRGQTSGNTIYFGEGSWLTVV.

This clone was counted a single time. This chain joins TRBV3-1 (or the pseudogene TRBV3-2) and TRBJ1-6; D might be TRBD1 (5 bases). CDR1 is LGHDT and CDR2 is YNNKEL in the germline V gene (reference sequence). With 4 bases removed from V and 6 bases from J, the gap between germline ends came to 16 bases. The CDR3 is 16 residues long. CDR3 bases: TGTGCCAGCAGCCCCCGGGCCGGGACTCCTAATTCACCCCTCCACTTT. This codes for CASSPRAGTPNSPLHF.

The chain couples TRBV18 to TRBJ2-7, with 11 bases aligning to TRBD2. The germline gives CDR1 KGHSH, CDR2 LQKENI. This CDR3 spans 15 amino acids. With 3 bases clipped from V and 2 bases from J, the junction kept 3 bases outside the gene matches. The CDR3 reads CASSPGLADTYEQYF. The CDR3 region has the DNA TGTGCCAGCTCACCGGGACTAGCGGATACCTACGAGCAGTACTTC.

The CDR3 is CASSIARGTGGYSNEQFF. CDR3 DNA: TGTGCCAGTAGTATAGCCCGGGGGACAGGAGGATACTCCAATGAGCAGTTCTTC. V usage is TRBV19 and J usage is TRBJ2-1; 8 nucleotides match TRBD1. V was pared by 1 base and J by 6 bases, with 14 bases of the junction left unmatched. Germline-derived CDR1 and CDR2 are LNHDA and SQIVND (reference sequence). The CDR3 is 18 amino acids.